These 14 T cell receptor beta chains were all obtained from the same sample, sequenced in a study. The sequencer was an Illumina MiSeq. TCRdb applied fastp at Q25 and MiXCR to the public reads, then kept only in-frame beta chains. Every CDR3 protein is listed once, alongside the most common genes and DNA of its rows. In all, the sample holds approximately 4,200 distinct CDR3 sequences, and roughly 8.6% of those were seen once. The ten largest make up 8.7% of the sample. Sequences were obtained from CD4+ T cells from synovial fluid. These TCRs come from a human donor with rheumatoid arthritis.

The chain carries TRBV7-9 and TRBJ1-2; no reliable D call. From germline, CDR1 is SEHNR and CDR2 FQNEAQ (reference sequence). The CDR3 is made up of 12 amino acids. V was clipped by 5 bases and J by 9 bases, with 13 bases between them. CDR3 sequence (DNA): TGTGCCAGCAGCCCACAGTTCGTGCGCTACACCTTC. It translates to CASSPQFVRYTF.

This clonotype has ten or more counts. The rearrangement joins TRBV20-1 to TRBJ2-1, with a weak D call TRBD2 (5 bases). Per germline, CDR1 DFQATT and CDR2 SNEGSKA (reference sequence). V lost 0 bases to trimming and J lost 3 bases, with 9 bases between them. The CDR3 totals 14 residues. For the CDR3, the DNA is TGCAGTGCTAGAGAGGACTTGAACTACAATGAGCAGTTCTTC. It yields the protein CSAREDLNYNEQFF.

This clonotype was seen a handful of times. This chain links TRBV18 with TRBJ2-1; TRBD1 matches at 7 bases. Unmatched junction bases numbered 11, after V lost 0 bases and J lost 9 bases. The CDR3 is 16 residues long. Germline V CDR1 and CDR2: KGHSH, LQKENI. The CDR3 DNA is TGTGCCAGCTCACCACCTCGGACAGGCCCGGACGGTGAGCAGTTCTTC. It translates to CASSPPRTGPDGEQFF. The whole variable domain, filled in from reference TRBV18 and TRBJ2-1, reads NAGVMQNPRHLVRRRGQEARLRCSPMKGHSHVYWYRQLPEEGLKFMVYLQKENIIDESGMPKERFSAEFPKEGPSILRIQQVVRGDSAAYFCASSPPRTGPDGEQFFGPGTRLTVL.

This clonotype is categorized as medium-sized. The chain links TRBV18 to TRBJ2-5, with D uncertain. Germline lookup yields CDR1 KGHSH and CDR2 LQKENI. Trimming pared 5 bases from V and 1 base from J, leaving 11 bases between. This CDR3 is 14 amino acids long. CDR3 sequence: CASSVGVSQETQYF. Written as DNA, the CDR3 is TGTGCCAGCTCAGTGGGTGTATCCCAAGAGACCCAGTACTTC.

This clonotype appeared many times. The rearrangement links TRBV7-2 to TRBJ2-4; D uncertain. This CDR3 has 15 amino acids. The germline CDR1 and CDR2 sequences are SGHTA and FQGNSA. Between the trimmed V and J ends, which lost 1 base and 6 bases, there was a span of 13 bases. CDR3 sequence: CASSLVANTGNIQYF. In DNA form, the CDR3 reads TGTGCCAGCAGCTTAGTGGCGAACACGGGAAACATTCAGTACTTC. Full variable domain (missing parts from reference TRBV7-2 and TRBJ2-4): GAGVSQSPSNKVTEKGKDVELRCDPISGHTALYWYRQSLGQGLEFLIYFQGNSAPDKSGLPSDRFSAERTGGSVSTLTIQRTQQEDSAVYLCASSLVANTGNIQYFGAGTRLSVL.

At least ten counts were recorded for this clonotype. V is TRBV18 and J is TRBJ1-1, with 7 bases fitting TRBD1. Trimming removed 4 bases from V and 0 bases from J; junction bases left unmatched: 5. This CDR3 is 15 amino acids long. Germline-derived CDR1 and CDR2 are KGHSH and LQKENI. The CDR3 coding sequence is TGTGCCAGCTCACGAGAGACAGGGATGAACACTGAAGCTTTCTTT. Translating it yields CASSRETGMNTEAFF.

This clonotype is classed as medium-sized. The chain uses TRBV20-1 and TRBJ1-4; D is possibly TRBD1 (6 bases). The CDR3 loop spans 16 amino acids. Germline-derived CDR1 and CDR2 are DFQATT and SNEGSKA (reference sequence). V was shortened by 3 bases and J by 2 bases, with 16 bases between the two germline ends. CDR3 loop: CSARVVGGITNEKLFF. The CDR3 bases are TGCAGTGCTAGGGTTGTGGGGGGCATCACTAATGAAAAACTGTTTTTT.

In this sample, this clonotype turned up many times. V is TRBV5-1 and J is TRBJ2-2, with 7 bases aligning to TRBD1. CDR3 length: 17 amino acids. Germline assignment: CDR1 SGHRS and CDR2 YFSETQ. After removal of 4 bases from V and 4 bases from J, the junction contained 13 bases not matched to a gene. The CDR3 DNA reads TGCGCCAGCAGCATTGCGAGACAGGGCTATGGCACCGGGGAGCTGTTTTTT. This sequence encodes CASSIARQGYGTGELFF.

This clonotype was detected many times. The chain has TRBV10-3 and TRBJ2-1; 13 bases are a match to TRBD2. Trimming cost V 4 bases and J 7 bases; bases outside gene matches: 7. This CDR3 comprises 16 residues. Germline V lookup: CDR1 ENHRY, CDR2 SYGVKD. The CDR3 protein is CAISGMGLAGRNEQFF. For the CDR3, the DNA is TGTGCCATCAGTGGAATGGGACTAGCGGGGAGGAATGAGCAGTTCTTC.

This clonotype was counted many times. The CDR3 region has the DNA TGTGCCAGCAGACCTAGCGCGTCCTACGAGCAGTACTTC. Translated, it gives CASRPSASYEQYF. The chain has TRBV14 and TRBJ2-7; the D gene is possibly TRBD2 (6 bases). Germline V lookup: CDR1 SGHDN, CDR2 FVKESK. V dropped 6 bases and J dropped 1 base, with 10 bases sitting between them. The CDR3 covers 13 residues.

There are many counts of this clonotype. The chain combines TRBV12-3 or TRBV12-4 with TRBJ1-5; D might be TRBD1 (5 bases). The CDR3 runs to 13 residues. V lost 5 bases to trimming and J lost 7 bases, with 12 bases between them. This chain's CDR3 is CASSRSGGQPQHF. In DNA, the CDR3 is TGTGCCAGCAGTCGATCGGGGGGACAGCCCCAGCATTTT.

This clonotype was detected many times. Here the CDR3 reads CASTKRSAGPYEQYF. The DNA of the CDR3 is TGTGCCAGCACCAAACGATCGGCGGGACCCTACGAGCAGTACTTC. The rearrangement uses TRBV6-5 and TRBJ2-7, with D perhaps TRBD2 (6 bases). Deletions cut 7 bases from V and 2 bases from J, with 18 bases between. CDR3 length: 15 residues. Germline V gives CDR1 MNHEY, CDR2 SVGAGI.

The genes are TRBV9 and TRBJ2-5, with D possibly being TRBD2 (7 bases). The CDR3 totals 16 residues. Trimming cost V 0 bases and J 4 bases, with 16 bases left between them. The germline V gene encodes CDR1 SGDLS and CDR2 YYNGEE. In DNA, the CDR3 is TGTGCCAGCAGCGTAGATCGCGGGAGAGGGGGAGAGACCCAGTACTTC. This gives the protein CASSVDRGRGGETQYF.

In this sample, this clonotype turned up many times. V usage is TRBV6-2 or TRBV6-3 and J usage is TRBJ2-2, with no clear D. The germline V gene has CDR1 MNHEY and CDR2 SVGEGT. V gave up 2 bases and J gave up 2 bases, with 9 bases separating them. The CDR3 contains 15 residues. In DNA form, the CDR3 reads TGTGCCAGCAGTTACCCGGGTACCAACACCGGGGAGCTGTTTTTT. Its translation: CASSYPGTNTGELFF.